Each of the 27 T cell receptor beta chains below was sequenced from the same sample in a study of beta chain features in type 1 diabetes. Expressed TCRB transcripts were sequenced after all isolated RNA was converted to cDNA. This table comes from immunoSEQ multiplex PCR, and its TCRdb copy is limited to in-frame clones, with some not included. The sample yields about 900,000 clones, 17% seen once. Sequences were obtained from naive CD4+ T cells from blood. The source is a young woman in good health.

The chain combines TRBV5-1 with TRBJ1-1; 7 nucleotides line up with TRBD1. The CDR3 spans 15 residues. Unmatched junction bases numbered 9, after V lost 3 bases and J lost 4 bases. The germline V gene has CDR1 SGHRS and CDR2 YFSETQ. The CDR3 protein is CASSSIIQGRTEAFF. In DNA form, the CDR3 reads TGCGCCAGCAGCTCGATAATACAGGGGCGCACTGAAGCTTTCTTT.

This clone has only a few counts. The genes are TRBV11-2 and TRBJ2-2; D gene ambiguous. V was clipped by 6 bases and J by 2 bases, with 16 bases between them. In germline, CDR1 is SGHAT, CDR2 FQNNGV. This CDR3 spans 16 amino acids. CDR3 sequence: CASRRANVLNTGELFF. The CDR3 region has the DNA TGTGCCAGCAGACGAGCCAACGTCCTAAACACCGGGGAGCTGTTTTTT.

There are a few counts of this clone. The J gene is TRBJ2-2, the V gene TRBV4-3, with no clear D. V lost 4 bases and J lost 0, with 12 bases in between. This CDR3 is 16 amino acids long. From germline, CDR1 is LGHNA and CDR2 YSLEER. The CDR3 is CASSPDRVANTGELFF. The CDR3 DNA is TGCGCCAGCAGCCCTGATAGGGTCGCGAACACCGGGGAGCTGTTTTTT.

The CDR3 spells CASSITGSGELFF. In nucleotides, the CDR3 is TGTGCCAGCAGTATTACAGGGTCGGGGGAGCTGTTTTTT. This sequence joins TRBV28 and TRBJ2-2; D is perhaps TRBD1 (6 bases). The CDR3 length is 13 residues. V was trimmed by 5 bases and J by 8 bases, leaving 12 bases between them. The germline gives CDR1 MDHEN, CDR2 SYDVKM.

The rearrangement uses TRBV28 and TRBJ1-4; D not certain. Trimming removed 0 bases from V and 8 bases from J, with 13 bases in between. The germline CDR1 and CDR2 sequences are MDHEN and SYDVKM. CDR3 size: 15 residues. The CDR3 DNA is TGTGCCAGCAGTTTATGGGGCAAGCCTGACGAAAAACTGTTTTTT. This gives the protein CASSLWGKPDEKLFF.

This clone was observed a handful of times. This rearrangement joins TRBV28 to TRBJ2-4; D is undetermined. Germline V gene data show CDR1 as MDHEN and CDR2 as SYDVKM. Trimming took 2 bases from V and 5 from J, leaving 7 bases between them. The CDR3 consists of 13 residues. The CDR3 loop is CASSLIGENIQYF. The CDR3 nucleotides read TGTGCCAGCAGTTTAATCGGCGAAAACATTCAGTACTTC.

V is TRBV7-9 and J is TRBJ2-7; D not resolved. With 0 bases removed from V and 3 bases from J, the gap between germline ends came to 9 bases. There are 14 residues in the CDR3. The germline CDR1 and CDR2 sequences are SEHNR and FQNEAQ (reference sequence). The CDR3 protein is CASSLAAGIYEQYF. As DNA, the CDR3 is TGTGCCAGCAGCTTAGCGGCAGGCATCTACGAGCAGTACTTC.

This clone has more than one count but fewer than ten. J is TRBJ1-2 and V is TRBV6-5, with D possibly being TRBD1 (5 bases). In germline, CDR1 is MNHEY, CDR2 SVGAGI. V lost 0 bases and J 4 bases, leaving 9 bases between the germline ends. The CDR3 runs to 14 residues. The CDR3 protein is CASSYSGGIYGYTF. The CDR3 DNA reads TGTGCCAGCAGTTACTCTGGGGGAATCTATGGCTACACCTTC.

The chain joins TRBV7-2 to TRBJ1-5, with D uncertain. The length of the CDR3 is 13 residues. CDR1 and CDR2 (germline): SGHTA, FQGNSA. V dropped 3 bases and J dropped 0 bases, with 3 bases sitting between them. CDR3 protein: CASSFYSNQPQHF. In nucleotides, the CDR3 is TGTGCCAGCAGCTTTTATAGCAATCAGCCCCAGCATTTT.

V usage is TRBV29-1 and J usage is TRBJ1-2; D ambiguous. CDR1 and CDR2 from the germline V gene are SQVTM and ANQGSEA. The CDR3 contains 13 residues. Trimming stripped 5 bases from V and 2 bases from J, with 12 bases between. Here the CDR3 DNA reads TGCAGCGTTCGAGGTAGATTGAACTATGGCTACACCTTC. The encoded protein is CSVRGRLNYGYTF. Based on the CDR3 plus reference TRBV29-1 and TRBJ1-2, the full variable domain is SAVISQKPSRDICQRGTSLTIQCQVDSQVTMMFWYRQQPGQSLTLIATANQGSEATYESGFVIDKFPISRPNLTFSTLTVSNMSPEDSSIYLCSVRGRLNYGYTFGSGTRLTVV.

This clone was detected a few times. V usage is TRBV2 and J usage is TRBJ1-1, with D uncertain. V was cut by 8 bases and J by 10 bases, with 20 bases left in between. Germline assignment: CDR1 SNHLY and CDR2 FYNNEI. The CDR3 totals 13 residues. The CDR3 region has the DNA TGTGCCAGCTCCGTGTCGGGCTCATGGGGAGCTTTCTTT. This gives the protein CASSVSGSWGAFF.

This chain uses TRBV6-5 with TRBJ2-3; tentative D call: TRBD2 (5 bases). Germline CDR1 is MNHEY and CDR2 is SVGAGI. Trimming pared 7 bases from V and 2 bases from J, leaving 16 bases between. CDR3 length: 15 amino acids. The DNA for the CDR3 is TGTGCCAGCAAGCGGACTTCTCCGACCACAGATACGCAGTATTTT. It translates to CASKRTSPTTDTQYF.

This clone was seen only a few times. The genes are TRBV19 and TRBJ2-3, with D unresolved. Trimming pared 1 base from V and 6 bases from J, leaving 17 bases between. CDR1 LNHDA and CDR2 SQIVND come from the germline V gene (reference sequence). This CDR3 has 16 residues. DNA for the CDR3: TGTGCCAGTAGTATAGGGTATCGGCCACTCACGGATACGCAGTATTTT. Translated: CASSIGYRPLTDTQYF.

This clone was observed a handful of times. The V gene is TRBV7-2, the J gene TRBJ2-3; no definite D call. The CDR3 extends over 12 amino acids. V was trimmed by 6 bases and J by 1 base, leaving 5 bases between them. Germline-derived CDR1 and CDR2 are SGHTA and FQGNSA. The CDR3 loop reads CASRQGTDTQYF. The CDR3 nucleotides read TGTGCCAGCAGGCAAGGCACAGATACGCAGTATTTT.

This clone showed up just a few times. The CDR3 loop reads CASSQRDRGGYTF. In nucleotides, the CDR3 is TGTGCCAGCAGCCAACGGGACAGGGGTGGCTACACCTTC. The genes are TRBV27 and TRBJ1-2, with 10 bases that match TRBD1. CDR3 size: 13 residues. Germline V gene data show CDR1 as MNHEY and CDR2 as SMNVEV (reference sequence). V was clipped by 6 bases and J by 7 bases; unmatched bases: 5.

This chain joins TRBV6-4 and TRBJ2-5, with 16 bases fitting TRBD2. The germline V gene has CDR1 MRHNA and CDR2 SNTAGT. The V segment lost 10 bases and the J segment 4 bases; nucleotides outside the gene matches: 9. There are 16 residues in the CDR3. CDR3 coding DNA: TGTGCCAACGCCGGGACTAGCGGGAGGGTGGTAGAGACCCAGTACTTC. Translation gives CANAGTSGRVVETQYF.

This chain links TRBV11-2 with TRBJ2-5; D remains unclear. V was pared by 1 base and J by 4 bases, with 4 bases between. CDR1 is SGHAT and CDR2 is FQNNGV in the germline V gene. This CDR3 region has 12 residues. For the CDR3, the DNA is TGTGCCAGCAGCTTAGTGTTAGAGACCCAGTACTTC. Translating it yields CASSLVLETQYF.

V is TRBV7-9 and J is TRBJ2-7, with TRBD1 identical over 7 bases. Unmatched junction bases numbered 12, after V lost 7 bases and J lost 6 bases. Germline CDR1 SEHNR, CDR2 FQNEAQ (reference sequence). This CDR3 is 14 amino acids long. The CDR3 region has the DNA TGTGCCAGCACCTGGGACAGTTTTCGTGGCGAGCAGTACTTC. It encodes CASTWDSFRGEQYF.

This clone has a handful of counts. This rearrangement joins TRBV28 to TRBJ2-1; D unresolved. The CDR3 extends over 12 amino acids. CDR1 is MDHEN, CDR2 SYDVKM, per germline. Trimming took 7 bases from V and 7 from J, leaving 11 bases between them. CDR3 DNA: TGTGCCAGCAAAGAGGATGCTAATGAGCAGTTCTTC. Translating it yields CASKEDANEQFF.

This clone occurred once. CDR3 nucleotides: TGTGCCAGCAGTCAGCCGGGAAGCCCTAACTATGGCTACACCTTC. Protein product: CASSQPGSPNYGYTF. V gene TRBV6-1 combines with J gene TRBJ1-2; D call uncertain. This CDR3 is 15 amino acids long. Germline V gene data show CDR1 as MNHNS and CDR2 as SASEGT. V lost 5 bases and J 0 bases, leaving 13 bases between the germline ends.

The V and J genes are TRBV7-2 and TRBJ1-3; D is uncertain. Germline CDR1 SGHTA, CDR2 FQGNSA. The CDR3 totals 13 residues. The V gene lost 0 bases and the J gene lost 7 bases, with 7 bases spanning the gap. As DNA, the CDR3 is TGTGCCAGCAGCTTAGCCGCGGGGAACACCATATATTTT. This translates into CASSLAAGNTIYF.

As for this clone: Being one base from a much bigger clone, this may be a read error. The gene calls are TRBV6-1 and TRBJ2-6; D gene unclear. Per the germline V gene, CDR1 is MNHNS and CDR2 is SASEGT. This CDR3 is 13 amino acids long. Trimming cost V 7 bases and J 0 bases, with 4 bases left between them. CDR3 sequence: CASKTSGANVLTF. Here the CDR3 DNA reads TGTGCCAGCAAGACCTCTGGGGCCAACGTCCTGACTTTC.

This clone has just a few counts. The CDR3 loop reads CASSLGGRAFTDTQYF. Written as DNA, the CDR3 is TGTGCCAGCAGCTTAGGCGGGAGGGCTTTTACAGATACGCAGTATTTT. The chain has TRBV7-9 and TRBJ2-3; 9 nucleotides match TRBD2. From germline, CDR1 is SEHNR and CDR2 FQNEAQ (reference sequence). J was trimmed by 3 bases and V by 1 base; bases with no gene match: 5. The CDR3 length is 16 residues. Looking up the rest from reference TRBV7-9 and TRBJ2-3 gives the full variable domain: DTGVSQNPRHKITKRGQNVTFRCDPISEHNRLYWYRQTLGQGPEFLTYFQNEAQLEKSRLLSDRFSAERPKGSFSTLEIQRTEQGDSAMYLCASSLGGRAFTDTQYFGPGTRLTVL.

This clone occurred a few times. The chain uses TRBV20-1 and TRBJ2-1; no clear D gene. V lost 4 bases to trimming and J lost 9 bases, with 10 bases between them. In germline, CDR1 is DFQATT, CDR2 SNEGSKA (reference sequence). The CDR3 is 11 residues long. The CDR3 DNA reads as TGCAGTGCTACCGAGACGGGTGAGCAGTTCTTC. This encodes CSATETGEQFF.

The chain joins TRBV28 to TRBJ2-3; the D gene is possibly TRBD2 (5 bases). Germline CDR1 is MDHEN and CDR2 is SYDVKM. V was shortened by 3 bases and J by 13 bases, with 14 bases between the two germline ends. The CDR3 is 12 residues long. CDR3 sequence: CASSLSERDEYF. The DNA for the CDR3 is TGTGCCAGCAGTTTGTCTGAACGGGATGAGTATTTT.

V gene TRBV5-4 combines with J gene TRBJ2-7; the D is unclear. CDR1 SGHNT and CDR2 YYREEE come from the germline V gene (reference sequence). CDR3 length equals 13 residues. The V and J ends lost 0 bases and 6 bases respectively, with 10 bases between them. CDR3 in DNA: TGTGCCAGCAGCTTGGCCTGGGGTGGCGAGCAGTACTTC. It translates to CASSLAWGGEQYF.

This clone was recorded a few times. The chain couples TRBV7-9 to TRBJ2-7, with a tentative D call TRBD1 (6 bases). The CDR3 has 16 residues. Between the trimmed V and J ends, which lost 0 bases and 3 bases, there was a span of 15 bases. Germline V gene sequence: CDR1 SEHNR, CDR2 FQNEAQ (reference sequence). The CDR3 nucleotides are TGTGCCAGCAGCTTAGCGCTGGGGGCAACGGGCTACGAGCAGTACTTC. This sequence encodes CASSLALGATGYEQYF.